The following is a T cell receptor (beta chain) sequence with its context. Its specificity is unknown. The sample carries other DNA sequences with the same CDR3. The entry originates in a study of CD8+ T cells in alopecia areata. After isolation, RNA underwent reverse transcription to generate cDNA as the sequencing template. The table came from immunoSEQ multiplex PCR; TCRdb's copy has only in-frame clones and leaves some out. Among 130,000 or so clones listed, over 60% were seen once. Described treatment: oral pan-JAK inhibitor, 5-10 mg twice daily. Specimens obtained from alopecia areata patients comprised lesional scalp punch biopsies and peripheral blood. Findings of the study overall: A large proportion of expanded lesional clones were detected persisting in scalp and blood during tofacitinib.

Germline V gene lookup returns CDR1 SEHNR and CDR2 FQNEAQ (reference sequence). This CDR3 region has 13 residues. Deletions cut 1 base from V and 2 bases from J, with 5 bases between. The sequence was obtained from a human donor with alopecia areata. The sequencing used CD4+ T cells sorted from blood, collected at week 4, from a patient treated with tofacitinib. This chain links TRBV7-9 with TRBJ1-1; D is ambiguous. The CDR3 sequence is CASSLVGNTEAFF. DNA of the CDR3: TGTGCCAGCAGCTTAGTGGGAAACACTGAAGCTTTCTTT.